The 6 T cell receptor beta chains reported below all come from one sample, sequenced in a study of radiotherapy plus CTLA-4 blockade in lung cancer. The assay was immunoSEQ multiplex PCR, and TCRdb's table has in-frame clones only and misses some. The sample lists 80,000 to 100,000 clones, around 74% occurring once. This specimen was peripheral blood, taken from a patient treated with radiotherapy plus ipilimumab. Receptor source: a human donor with non-small cell lung cancer who had a partial response to radiotherapy plus ipilimumab. Some clones in this sample may be carry-over from other donors' samples.

The chain recombines TRBV5-1 with TRBJ2-3; 7 bases fit TRBD2. The V and J ends lost 3 bases and 0 bases, in that order; junction bases with no gene match: 13. The CDR3 is made up of 18 amino acids. Germline-derived CDR1 and CDR2 are SGHRS and YFSETQ. This CDR3 reads CASSSPDLAVGSTDTQYF. The CDR3 DNA reads TGCGCCAGCAGCTCCCCGGACCTAGCGGTCGGAAGCACAGATACGCAGTATTTT.

This chain uses TRBV7-6 with TRBJ2-5; 7 bases map to TRBD1. Germline lookup yields CDR1 SGHVS and CDR2 FNYEAQ. There are 15 residues in the CDR3. The junction had 7 bases not matched to a gene; V was cut back by 1 base and J by 5 bases. The CDR3 nucleotides read TGTGCCAGCAGCTTAGGACAGGGCTGGGGGGAGACCCAGTACTTC. This translates into CASSLGQGWGETQYF.

J is TRBJ2-5 and V is TRBV10-1, with 9 bases aligning to TRBD2. The J call may be incorrect, as the DNA end agrees better with TRBJ2-7. The CDR3 loop spans 16 amino acids. The germline V gene encodes CDR1 WNHNN and CDR2 SYGVQD (reference sequence). Written as DNA, the CDR3 is TGCGCCAGCAGTCCCACTCTAGCGGGGAACTCCTACGAGCAGTACTTC. It encodes CASSPTLAGNSYEQYF.

This chain connects TRBV18 to TRBJ2-7; no clear D gene. Germline V CDR1 and CDR2: KGHSH, LQKENI. The germline V and J ends were trimmed by 0 bases and 2 bases, with 8 bases remaining between them. The CDR3 contains 14 residues. CDR3 sequence (DNA): TGTGCCAGCTCACCACCAGCACCCCCCTACGAGCAGTACTTC. This codes for CASSPPAPPYEQYF.

This clone was counted a few times. The rearrangement uses TRBV7-9 and TRBJ1-3; D not certain. Trimming pared 6 bases from V and 7 bases from J, leaving 16 bases between. CDR3 size: 14 residues. Germline loops: CDR1 SEHNR, CDR2 FQNEAQ (reference sequence). CDR3 sequence (DNA): TGTGCCAGCAGTCAACGGACTGTGGTGAACACCATATATTTT. Amino acids: CASSQRTVVNTIYF. Full variable domain (rest looked up from reference TRBV7-9 and TRBJ1-3): DTGVSQNPRHKITKRGQNVTFRCDPISEHNRLYWYRQTLGQGPEFLTYFQNEAQLEKSRLLSDRFSAERPKGSFSTLEIQRTEQGDSAMYLCASSQRTVVNTIYFGEGSWLTVV.

Notes on this clone: The sample has other DNA sequences that encode this CDR3 too. The rearrangement joins TRBV29-1 to TRBJ2-3, with TRBD1 matching 9 bases. Unmatched junction bases numbered 8, after V lost 6 bases and J lost 4 bases. Germline CDR1 SQVTM, CDR2 ANQGSEA. CDR3 length: 14 amino acids. CDR3 residues: CSVEGQGVADTQYF. The CDR3 DNA sequence: TGCAGCGTCGAGGGACAGGGAGTCGCAGATACGCAGTATTTT.